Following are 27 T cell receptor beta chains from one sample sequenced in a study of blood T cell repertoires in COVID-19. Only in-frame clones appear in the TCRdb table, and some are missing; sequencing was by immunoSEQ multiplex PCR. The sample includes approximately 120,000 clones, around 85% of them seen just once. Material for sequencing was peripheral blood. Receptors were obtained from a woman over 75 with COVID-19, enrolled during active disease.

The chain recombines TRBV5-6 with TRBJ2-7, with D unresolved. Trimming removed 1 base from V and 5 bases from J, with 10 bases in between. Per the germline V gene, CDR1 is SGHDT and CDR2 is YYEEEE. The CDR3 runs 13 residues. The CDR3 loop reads CASSLRGLDEQYF. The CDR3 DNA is TGTGCCAGCAGCTTGCGTGGGCTGGACGAGCAGTACTTC.

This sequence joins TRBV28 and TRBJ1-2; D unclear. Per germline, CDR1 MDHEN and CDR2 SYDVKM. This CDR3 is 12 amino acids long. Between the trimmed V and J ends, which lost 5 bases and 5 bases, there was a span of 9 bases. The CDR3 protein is CASSAGWYGYTF. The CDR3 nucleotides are TGTGCCAGCAGTGCCGGGTGGTATGGCTACACCTTC.

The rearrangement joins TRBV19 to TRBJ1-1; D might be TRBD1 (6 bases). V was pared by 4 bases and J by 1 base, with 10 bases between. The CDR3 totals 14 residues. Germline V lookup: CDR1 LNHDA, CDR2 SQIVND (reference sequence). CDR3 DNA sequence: TGTGCCAGTAGTAGGACAGCGAGGAACACTGAAGCTTTCTTT. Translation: CASSRTARNTEAFF.

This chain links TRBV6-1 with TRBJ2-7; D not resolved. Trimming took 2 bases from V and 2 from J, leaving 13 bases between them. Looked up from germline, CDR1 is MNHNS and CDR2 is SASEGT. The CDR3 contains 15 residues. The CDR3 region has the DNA TGTGCCAGCAGTGAAACTTCGGGTACTCCCTACGAGCAGTACTTC. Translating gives CASSETSGTPYEQYF.

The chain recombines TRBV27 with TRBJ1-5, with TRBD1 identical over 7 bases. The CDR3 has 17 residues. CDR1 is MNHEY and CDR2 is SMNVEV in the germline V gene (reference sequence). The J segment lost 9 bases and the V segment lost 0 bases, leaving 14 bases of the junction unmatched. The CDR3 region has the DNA TGTGCCAGCAGTTTATCGTTTAGAGACAGGGTTGCACGGCCCCAGCATTTT. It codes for CASSLSFRDRVARPQHF.

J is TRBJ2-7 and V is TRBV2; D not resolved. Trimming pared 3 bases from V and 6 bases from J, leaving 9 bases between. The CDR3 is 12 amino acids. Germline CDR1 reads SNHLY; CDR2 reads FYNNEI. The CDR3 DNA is TGTGCCAGCAGTGATCCCCCCCGCGAGCAGTACTTC. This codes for CASSDPPREQYF.

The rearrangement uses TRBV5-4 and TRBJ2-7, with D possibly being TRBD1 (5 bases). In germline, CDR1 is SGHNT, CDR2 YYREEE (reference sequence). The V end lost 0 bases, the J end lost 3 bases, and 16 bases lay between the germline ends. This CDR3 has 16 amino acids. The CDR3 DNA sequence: TGTGCCAGCAGCTTGGAGGGGTTGAGACAGAACTACGAGCAGTACTTC. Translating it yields CASSLEGLRQNYEQYF.

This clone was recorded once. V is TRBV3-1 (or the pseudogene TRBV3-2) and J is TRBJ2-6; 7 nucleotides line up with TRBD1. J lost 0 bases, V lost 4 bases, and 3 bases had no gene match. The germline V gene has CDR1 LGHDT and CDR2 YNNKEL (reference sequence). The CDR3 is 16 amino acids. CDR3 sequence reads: CASSRDSRSGANVLTF. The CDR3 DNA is TGTGCCAGCAGCCGGGACAGCCGCTCTGGGGCCAACGTCCTGACTTTC.

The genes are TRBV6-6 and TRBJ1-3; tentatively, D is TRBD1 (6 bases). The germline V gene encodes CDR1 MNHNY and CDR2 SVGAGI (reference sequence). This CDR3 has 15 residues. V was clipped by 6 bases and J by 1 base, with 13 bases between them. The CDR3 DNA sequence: TGTGCCAGCAGCCTAGTACAGGGATCTGGAAACACCATATATTTT. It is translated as CASSLVQGSGNTIYF.

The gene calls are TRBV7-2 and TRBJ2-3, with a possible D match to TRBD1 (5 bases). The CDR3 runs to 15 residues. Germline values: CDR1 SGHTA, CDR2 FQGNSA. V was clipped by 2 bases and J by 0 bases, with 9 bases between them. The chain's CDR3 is CASSLQGTSTDTQYF. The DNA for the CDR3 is TGTGCCAGCAGCTTACAGGGTACTAGCACAGATACGCAGTATTTT.

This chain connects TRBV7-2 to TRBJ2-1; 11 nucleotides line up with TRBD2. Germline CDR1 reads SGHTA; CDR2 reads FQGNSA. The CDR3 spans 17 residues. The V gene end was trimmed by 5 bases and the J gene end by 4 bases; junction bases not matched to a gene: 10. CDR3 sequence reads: CASSPGGLAASYNEQFF. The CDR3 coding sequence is TGTGCCAGCAGCCCCGGGGGACTAGCGGCTTCTTACAATGAGCAGTTCTTC.

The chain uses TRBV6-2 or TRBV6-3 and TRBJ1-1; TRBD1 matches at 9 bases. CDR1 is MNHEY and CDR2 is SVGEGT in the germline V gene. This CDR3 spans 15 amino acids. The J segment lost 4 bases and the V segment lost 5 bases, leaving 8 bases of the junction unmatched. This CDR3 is CASSPWTGVTTEAFF. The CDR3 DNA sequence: TGTGCCAGCAGTCCCTGGACAGGGGTAACCACTGAAGCTTTCTTT.

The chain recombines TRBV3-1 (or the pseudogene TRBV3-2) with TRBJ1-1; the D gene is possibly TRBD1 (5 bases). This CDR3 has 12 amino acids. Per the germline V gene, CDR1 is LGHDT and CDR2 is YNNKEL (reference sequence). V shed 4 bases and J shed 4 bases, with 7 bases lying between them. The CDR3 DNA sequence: TGTGCCAGCAGCCTACAGGCCACTGAAGCTTTCTTT. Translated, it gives CASSLQATEAFF.

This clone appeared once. The CDR3 DNA reads TGCGCCAGCAGCGTGACAGGGTTTCAGCCCCAGCATTTT. Protein: CASSVTGFQPQHF. V and J are TRBV5-1 and TRBJ1-5; TRBD1 matches at 7 bases. The ends lost 4 bases at V and 6 bases at J; junction bases unmatched: 4. From germline, CDR1 is SGHRS and CDR2 YFSETQ. The CDR3 runs 13 residues.

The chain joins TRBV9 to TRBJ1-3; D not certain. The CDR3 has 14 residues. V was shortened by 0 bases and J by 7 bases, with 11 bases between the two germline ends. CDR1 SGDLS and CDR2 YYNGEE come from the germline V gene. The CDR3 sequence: CASSVGGGGNTIYF. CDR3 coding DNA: TGTGCCAGCAGCGTAGGGGGTGGCGGGAACACCATATATTTT.

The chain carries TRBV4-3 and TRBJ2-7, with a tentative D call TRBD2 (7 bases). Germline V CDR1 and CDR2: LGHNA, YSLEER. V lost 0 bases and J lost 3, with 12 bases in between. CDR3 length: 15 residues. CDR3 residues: CASSQEGGANYEQYF. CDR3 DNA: TGCGCCAGCAGCCAAGAAGGGGGGGCCAACTACGAGCAGTACTTC.

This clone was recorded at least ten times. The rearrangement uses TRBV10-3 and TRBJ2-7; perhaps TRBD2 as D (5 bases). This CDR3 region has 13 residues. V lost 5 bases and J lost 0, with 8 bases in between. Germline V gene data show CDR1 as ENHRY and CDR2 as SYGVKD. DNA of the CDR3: TGTGCCATCAGTTCGGGATTCTCCTACGAGCAGTACTTC. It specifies CAISSGFSYEQYF.

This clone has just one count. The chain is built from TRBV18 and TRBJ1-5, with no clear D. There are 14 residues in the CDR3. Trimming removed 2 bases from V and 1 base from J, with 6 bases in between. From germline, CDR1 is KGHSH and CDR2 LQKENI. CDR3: CASSPLESNQPQHF. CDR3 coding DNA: TGTGCCAGCTCACCATTGGAGAGCAATCAGCCCCAGCATTTT. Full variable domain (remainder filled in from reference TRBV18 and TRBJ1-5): NAGVMQNPRHLVRRRGQEARLRCSPMKGHSHVYWYRQLPEEGLKFMVYLQKENIIDESGMPKERFSAEFPKEGPSILRIQQVVRGDSAAYFCASSPLESNQPQHFGDGTRLSIL.

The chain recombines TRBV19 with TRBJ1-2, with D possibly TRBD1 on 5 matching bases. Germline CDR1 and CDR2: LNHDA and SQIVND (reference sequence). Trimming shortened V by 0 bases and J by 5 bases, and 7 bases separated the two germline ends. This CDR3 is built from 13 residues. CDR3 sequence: CASSIDRGYGYTF. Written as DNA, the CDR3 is TGTGCCAGTAGTATAGATCGGGGGTATGGCTACACCTTC.

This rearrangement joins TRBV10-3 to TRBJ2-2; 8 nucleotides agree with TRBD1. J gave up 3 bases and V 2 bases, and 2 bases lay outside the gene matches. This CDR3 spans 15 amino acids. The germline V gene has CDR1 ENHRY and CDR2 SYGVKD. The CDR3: CAISETGGDTGELFF. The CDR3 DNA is TGTGCCATCAGTGAGACAGGGGGTGACACCGGGGAGCTGTTTTTT.

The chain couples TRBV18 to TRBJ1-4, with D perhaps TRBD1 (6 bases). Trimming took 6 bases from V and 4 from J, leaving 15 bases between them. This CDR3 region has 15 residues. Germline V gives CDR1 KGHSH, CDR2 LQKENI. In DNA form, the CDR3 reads TGTGCCAGCTCGAGACAGGAAGGTTATAATGAAAAACTGTTTTTT. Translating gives CASSRQEGYNEKLFF.

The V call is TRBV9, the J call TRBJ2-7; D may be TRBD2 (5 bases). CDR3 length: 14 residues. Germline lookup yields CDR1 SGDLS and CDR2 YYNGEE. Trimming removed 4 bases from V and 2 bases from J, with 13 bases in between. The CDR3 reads CASSPRPGAYEQYF. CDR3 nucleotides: TGTGCCAGCAGCCCAAGGCCCGGGGCCTACGAGCAGTACTTC.

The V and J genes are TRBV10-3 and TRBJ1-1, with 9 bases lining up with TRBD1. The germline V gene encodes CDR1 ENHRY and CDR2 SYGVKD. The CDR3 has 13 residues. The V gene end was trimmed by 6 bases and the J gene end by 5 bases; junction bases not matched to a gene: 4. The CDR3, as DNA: TGTGCCATCAGACAGGGGGCGGGTACTGAAGCTTTCTTT. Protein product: CAIRQGAGTEAFF.

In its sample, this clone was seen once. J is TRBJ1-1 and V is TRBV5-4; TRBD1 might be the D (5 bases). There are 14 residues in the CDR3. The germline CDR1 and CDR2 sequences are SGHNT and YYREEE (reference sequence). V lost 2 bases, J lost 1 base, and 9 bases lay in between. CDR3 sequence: CASSLLGGNTEAFF. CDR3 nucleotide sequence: TGTGCCAGCAGCTTATTGGGGGGGAACACTGAAGCTTTCTTT.

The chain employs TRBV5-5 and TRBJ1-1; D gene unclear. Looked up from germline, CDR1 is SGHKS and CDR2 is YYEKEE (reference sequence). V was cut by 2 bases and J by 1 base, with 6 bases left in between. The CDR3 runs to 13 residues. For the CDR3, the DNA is TGTGCCAGCAGCTTTAACGGGAACACTGAAGCTTTCTTT. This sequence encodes CASSFNGNTEAFF.

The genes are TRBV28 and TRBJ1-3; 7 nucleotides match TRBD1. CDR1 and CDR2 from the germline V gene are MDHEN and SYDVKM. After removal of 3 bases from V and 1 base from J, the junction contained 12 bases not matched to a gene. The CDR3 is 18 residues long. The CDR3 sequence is CASSFWGTATGSGNTIYF. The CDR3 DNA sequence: TGTGCCAGCAGTTTTTGGGGGACAGCGACCGGGTCTGGAAACACCATATATTTT.

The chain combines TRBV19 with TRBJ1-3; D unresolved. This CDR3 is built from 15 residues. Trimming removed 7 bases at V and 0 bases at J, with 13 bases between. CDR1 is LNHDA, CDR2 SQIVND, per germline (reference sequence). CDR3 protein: CASTNTFFSGNTIYF. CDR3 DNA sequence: TGTGCCAGTACTAATACGTTCTTCTCTGGAAACACCATATATTTT. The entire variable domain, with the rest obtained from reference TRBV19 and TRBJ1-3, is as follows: DGGITQSPKYLFRKEGQNVTLSCEQNLNHDAMYWYRQDPGQGLRLIYYSQIVNDFQKGDIAEGYSVSREKKESFPLTVTSAQKNPTAFYLCASTNTFFSGNTIYFGEGSWLTVV.